This T cell receptor (beta chain) was identified in a study of blood T cell repertoires in COVID-19. Overall study: PBMCs, B-cell-depleted T cells, or T cells were the source of the cDNA or gDNA that made up the material.

Sequencing used immunoSEQ multiplex PCR; TCRdb keeps in-frame clones, though not all of them. The table records 150,000 or so clones, approximately 87% of them present only once. The trim removed 2 bases at V and 4 bases at J, leaving 4 bases unmatched. Germline lookup yields CDR1 SGDLS and CDR2 YYNGEE. The CDR3 contains 15 residues. The chain couples TRBV9 to TRBJ2-1; 9 bases match TRBD2. The specimen sequenced was peripheral blood. This receptor was identified in an older man with acute or convalescent COVID-19. CDR3 loop: CASSVSTSGYNEQFF. The CDR3 nucleotides are TGTGCCAGCAGCGTCTCGACTAGCGGTTACAATGAGCAGTTCTTC. The full variable domain, with the rest looked up from reference TRBV9 and TRBJ2-1, is DSGVTQTPKHLITATGQRVTLRCSPRSGDLSVYWYQQSLDQGLQFLIQYYNGEERAKGNILERFSAQQFPDLHSELNLSSLELGDSALYFCASSVSTSGYNEQFFGPGTRLTVL.